Listed below are T cell receptor beta chains from one sample, sequenced in a study of control samples from healthy donors and cancer patients. Here immunoSEQ multiplex PCR was the method, and the copy in TCRdb shows in-frame clones only, minus some. The table records 60,000 to 70,000 clones, around four fifths of them present only once. Sequences were obtained from PBMCs. The receptors were sampled from a woman aged 50 to 65 with lung cancer. CDR3s include the opening cysteine and the closing phenylalanine or tryptophan. Each record gives: J gene, D gene, clone size, V gene, CDR3 DNA, CDR3 protein. The D gene is left open where the match is weak. For some rows the clone size is stated as once, few or many, or as a class when expanded; others skip it.

J: TRBJ1-2
D: .
size: once
V: TRBV2
DNA: TGTGCCTCAAAGGGGAGGTTATATGGCTACACCTTC
CDR3: CASKGRLYGYTF

J: TRBJ1-1
D: .
size: .
V: TRBV29-1
DNA: TGCAGCGTTGACCAGGGATATTCGGACACTGAAGCTTTCTTT
CDR3: CSVDQGYSDTEAFF

J: TRBJ1-4
D: .
size: .
V: TRBV4-3
DNA: TGCGCCAGCAGTCTAGACAGGTTTAATGAAAAACTGTTTTTT
CDR3: CASSLDRFNEKLFF

J: TRBJ1-1
D: .
size: .
V: TRBV12-3/TRBV12-4
DNA: TGTGCCAGCAGTCGGAACACTGAAGCTTTCTTT
CDR3: CASSRNTEAFF

J: TRBJ2-7
D: .
size: .
V: TRBV29-1
DNA: TGCAGCGTTGAGGGGAACTACGAGCAGTACTTC
CDR3: CSVEGNYEQYF

J: TRBJ1-1
D: .
size: .
V: TRBV3-1/TRBV3-2
DNA: TGTGCCAGCAGCCAACCGGGATCCAGTGCTGAAGCTTTCTTT
CDR3: CASSQPGSSAEAFF

J: TRBJ2-2
D: TRBD1
size: .
V: TRBV5-4
DNA: TGTGCCAGCAGCGGTTTAGGGGGCGAGTCCGGGGAGCTGTTTTTT
CDR3: CASSGLGGESGELFF

J: TRBJ2-1
D: .
size: .
V: TRBV7-2
DNA: TGTGCCAGCAGACCACTTGCCCCCACCAATGAGCAGTTCTTC
CDR3: CASRPLAPTNEQFF

J: TRBJ1-2
D: .
size: .
V: TRBV6-4
DNA: TGTGCCAGCAGTGACTCGTCAGGACGTGGCTACACCTTC
CDR3: CASSDSSGRGYTF

J: TRBJ1-5
D: .
size: .
V: TRBV19
DNA: TGTGCCAGTAGTAACCGAGGGGCTGTGAATCAGCCCCAGCATTTT
CDR3: CASSNRGAVNQPQHF

J: TRBJ1-1
D: .
size: .
V: TRBV28
DNA: TGTGCCAGCATAGGCCAGGGAGCTTTCTTT
CDR3: CASIGQGAFF

J: TRBJ2-1
D: TRBD1
size: .
V: TRBV6-1
DNA: TGTGCCAGCAGTGAGGGACAGGGGGCGTTTCAGTTCTTC
CDR3: CASSEGQGAFQFF

J: TRBJ1-1
D: .
size: few
V: TRBV30
DNA: TGTGCCTGGAGGAGTCAGCCGAACACTGAAGCTTTCTTT
CDR3: CAWRSQPNTEAFF

J: TRBJ1-1
D: .
size: .
V: TRBV7-2
DNA: TGTGCCAGCAGCTTGGGACTACTCACTGAAGCTTTCTTT
CDR3: CASSLGLLTEAFF

J: TRBJ1-5
D: .
size: .
V: TRBV27
DNA: TGTGCCAGCAGTTTATCAGGAGGGAGGAGCAATCAGCCCCAGCATTTT
CDR3: CASSLSGGRSNQPQHF

J: TRBJ1-2
D: TRBD1
size: .
V: TRBV18
DNA: TGTGCCAGCTCACGGACAGGGGCTAACTATGGCTACACCTTC
CDR3: CASSRTGANYGYTF

J: TRBJ2-3
D: .
size: .
V: TRBV7-3
DNA: TGTGCCAGCAGGGGCGGGAACACAGATACGCAGTATTTT
CDR3: CASRGGNTDTQYF

J: TRBJ2-3
D: TRBD2
size: .
V: TRBV5-4
DNA: TGTGCCAGCGGACCCAGGACTAGCGGGGGGGCTGATACGCAGTATTTT
CDR3: CASGPRTSGGADTQYF

J: TRBJ1-3
D: .
size: .
V: TRBV4-3
DNA: TGCGCCAGCAGCTACAGAGGAGAAAACACCATATATTTT
CDR3: CASSYRGENTIYF

J: TRBJ1-4
D: TRBD1
size: .
V: TRBV11-2
DNA: TGTGCCAGCAGCCAGGACAGGGGAAATGAAAAACTGTTTTTT
CDR3: CASSQDRGNEKLFF

J: TRBJ1-5
D: TRBD1
size: .
V: TRBV29-1
DNA: TGCAGCCCCTGGGTGACAGGGGAAAAACGGGGCAATCAGCCCCAGCATTTT
CDR3: CSPWVTGEKRGNQPQHF

J: TRBJ2-5
D: .
size: .
V: TRBV9
DNA: TGTGCCAGCAGCCCGGGGACCCAAGAGACCCAGTACTTC
CDR3: CASSPGTQETQYF

J: TRBJ1-1
D: .
size: .
V: TRBV25-1
DNA: TGTGCCAGCATCTCTCTAAACACTGAAGCTTTCTTT
CDR3: CASISLNTEAFF

J: TRBJ1-5
D: .
size: .
V: TRBV6-6
DNA: TGTGCCAGCGGGAGAAGCAATCAGCCCCAGCATTTT
CDR3: CASGRSNQPQHF

J: TRBJ1-2
D: .
size: .
V: TRBV4-2
DNA: TGTGCCAGCAGCCTAAAACAGGAAAACTCCTATGGCTACACCTTC
CDR3: CASSLKQENSYGYTF

J: TRBJ2-7
D: .
size: .
V: TRBV7-9
DNA: TGTGCCAGCAGCTTCTCGGTCGGTCCCTCCTACGAGCAGTACTTC
CDR3: CASSFSVGPSYEQYF

J: TRBJ2-3
D: .
size: few
V: TRBV19
DNA: TGTGCCAGTATAGCGGCAGATACGCAGTATTTT
CDR3: CASIAADTQYF

J: TRBJ1-1
D: .
size: .
V: TRBV6-5
DNA: TGTGCCAGCAGTTACAACGGACAGAACACTGAAGCTTTCTTT
CDR3: CASSYNGQNTEAFF

J: TRBJ1-4
D: .
size: .
V: TRBV5-1
DNA: TGCGCCAGCACTTCCGGGCCAGGCGAAAAACTGTTTTTT
CDR3: CASTSGPGEKLFF

J: TRBJ1-1
D: .
size: once
V: TRBV6-5
DNA: TGTGCCAGCAGTCGGACGGGGTTCACTGAAGCTTTCTTT
CDR3: CASSRTGFTEAFF

J: TRBJ2-1
D: .
size: .
V: TRBV6-1
DNA: TGTGCCAGCAGTGACCCCGCCGGAGGGACCCTATACAATGAGCAGTTCTTC
CDR3: CASSDPAGGTLYNEQFF

J: TRBJ2-6
D: .
size: .
V: TRBV5-6
DNA: TGTGCCAGCAGCTTGGCCCCCTCTGGGGCCAACGTCCTGACTTTC
CDR3: CASSLAPSGANVLTF

J: TRBJ1-5
D: .
size: .
V: TRBV18
DNA: TGTGCCAGCTCACCAGACGAGGGGAGTAATCAGCCCCAGCATTTT
CDR3: CASSPDEGSNQPQHF

J: TRBJ1-2
D: .
size: .
V: TRBV29-1
DNA: TGCAGCGCCGCAGGGGACTATGGCTACACCTTC
CDR3: CSAAGDYGYTF

J: TRBJ1-1
D: .
size: .
V: TRBV7-9
DNA: TGTGCCAGCAGCCCCACCCGGGGCATATCGAACACTGAAGCTTTCTTT
CDR3: CASSPTRGISNTEAFF

J: TRBJ1-1
D: TRBD1
size: .
V: TRBV28
DNA: TGTGCCAATTCGTTTGGGACAGGGAGGCCGCCGGTCTTT
CDR3: CANSFGTGRPPVF